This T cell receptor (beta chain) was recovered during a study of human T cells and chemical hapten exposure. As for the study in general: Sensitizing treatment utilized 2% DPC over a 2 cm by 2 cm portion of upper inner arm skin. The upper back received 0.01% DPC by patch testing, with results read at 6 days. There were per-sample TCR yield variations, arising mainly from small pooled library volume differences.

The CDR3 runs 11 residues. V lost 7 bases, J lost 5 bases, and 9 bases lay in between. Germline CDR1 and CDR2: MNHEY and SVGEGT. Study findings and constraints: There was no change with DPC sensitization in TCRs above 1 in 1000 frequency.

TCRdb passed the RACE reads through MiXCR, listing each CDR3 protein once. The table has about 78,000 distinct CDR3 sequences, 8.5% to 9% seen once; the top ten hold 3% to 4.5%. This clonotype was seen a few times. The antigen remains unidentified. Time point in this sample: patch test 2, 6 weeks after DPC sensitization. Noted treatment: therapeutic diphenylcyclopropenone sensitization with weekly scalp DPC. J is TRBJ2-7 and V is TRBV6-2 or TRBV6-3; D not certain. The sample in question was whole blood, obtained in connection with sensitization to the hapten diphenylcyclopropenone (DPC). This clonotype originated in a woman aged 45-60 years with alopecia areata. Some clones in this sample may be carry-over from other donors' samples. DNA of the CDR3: TGTGCCAGCAAAGTTCGGGACGAGCAGTACTTC. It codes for CASKVRDEQYF.